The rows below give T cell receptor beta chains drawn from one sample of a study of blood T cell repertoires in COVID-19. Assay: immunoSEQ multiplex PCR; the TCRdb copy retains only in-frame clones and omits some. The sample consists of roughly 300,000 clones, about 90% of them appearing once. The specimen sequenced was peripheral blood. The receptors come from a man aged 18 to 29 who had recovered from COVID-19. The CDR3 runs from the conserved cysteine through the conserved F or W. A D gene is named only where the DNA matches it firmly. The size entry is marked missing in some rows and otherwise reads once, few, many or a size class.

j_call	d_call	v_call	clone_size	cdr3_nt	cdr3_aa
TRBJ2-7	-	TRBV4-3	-	TGCGCCAGCAGCCAAGAAGGCCCGACAGCCGGTATGAACGAGCAGTACTTC	CASSQEGPTAGMNEQYF
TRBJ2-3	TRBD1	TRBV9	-	TGTGCCAGCAGCCCCGGGACAGGCAATCGACTAGGGGGAAACACAGATACGCAGTATTTT	CASSPGTGNRLGGNTDTQYF
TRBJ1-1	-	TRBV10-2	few	TGCGCCAGCAGCGGGGGGTGGGGCACTGAAGCTTTCTTT	CASSGGWGTEAFF
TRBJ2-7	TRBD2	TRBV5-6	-	TGTGCCAGCAGCCCGGCTAGCGGCTCCTACGAGCAGTACTTC	CASSPASGSYEQYF
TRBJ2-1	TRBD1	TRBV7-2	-	TGTGCCAGTCAGGACAGGGGATCATGGAATGAGCAGTTCTTC	CASQDRGSWNEQFF
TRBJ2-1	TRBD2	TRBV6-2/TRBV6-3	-	TGTGCCAGCAGTAGACTAGCGGGAGACGACTACAATGAGCAGTTCTTC	CASSRLAGDDYNEQFF
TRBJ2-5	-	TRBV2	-	TGTGCCAGCAGTGAGGGGCTAGAGAAAGAGACCCAGTACTTC	CASSEGLEKETQYF
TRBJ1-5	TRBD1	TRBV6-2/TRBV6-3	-	TGTGCCAGCAGTTATGACAGGGAAAGCCAGCCCCAGCATTTT	CASSYDRESQPQHF
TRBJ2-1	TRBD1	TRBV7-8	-	TGTGCCAGCAGCTCTACTCCGGGACAGGGGAACTACAATGAGCAGTTCTTC	CASSSTPGQGNYNEQFF
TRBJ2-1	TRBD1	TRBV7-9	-	TGTGCCAGCAGCATAACACAGGGGATACTTTACAATGAGCAGTTCTTC	CASSITQGILYNEQFF
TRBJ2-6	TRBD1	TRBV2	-	TGTGCCAGCAGAAGGGGACAGGGGGGTCCTACCACCTCTGGGGCCAACGTCCTGACTTTC	CASRRGQGGPTTSGANVLTF
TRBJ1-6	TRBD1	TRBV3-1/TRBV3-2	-	TGTGCCAGCAGCCAAGGGGTCGGACAGGGCGAGTCACCCCTCCACTTT	CASSQGVGQGESPLHF
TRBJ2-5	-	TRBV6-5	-	TGTGCCAGCAGTTACAGGGGTGAGACCCAGTACTTC	CASSYRGETQYF
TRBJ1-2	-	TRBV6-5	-	TGTGCCAGCAGGACGGGGGGGGGCGGCTACACCTTC	CASRTGGGGYTF
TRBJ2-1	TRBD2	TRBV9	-	TGTGCCAGCAGCGTAGAATCCCCTAGCGGGAGGGCCACAGAGCAGTTCTTC	CASSVESPSGRATEQFF
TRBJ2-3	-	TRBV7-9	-	TGTGCCAGCAGCTCTAAAGACAATACGCAGTATTTT	CASSSKDNTQYF
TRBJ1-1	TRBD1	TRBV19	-	TGTGCCGTTGGACAGGATGGGGGAACTGAAGCTTTCTTT	CAVGQDGGTEAFF
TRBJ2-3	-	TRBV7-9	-	TGTGCCAGCAGCTTAGTTGTGGGCGGCACAGATACGCAGTATTTT	CASSLVVGGTDTQYF
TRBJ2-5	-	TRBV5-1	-	TGCGCCAGCAGAGCTCAGGCCCAAGAGACCCAGTACTTC	CASRAQAQETQYF
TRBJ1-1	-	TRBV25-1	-	TGTGCCAGCAGTGAATGGGGAGCGGTGAACACTGAAGCTTTCTTT	CASSEWGAVNTEAFF
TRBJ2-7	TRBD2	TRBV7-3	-	TGTGCCAGCAGCTTAAACCCCTTAGCGGGATCCGGCGAGCAGTACTTC	CASSLNPLAGSGEQYF
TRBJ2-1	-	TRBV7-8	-	TGTGCCAGCAGTTCAAGTGCGGGAATGGTCTATGAGCAGTTCTTC	CASSSSAGMVYEQFF
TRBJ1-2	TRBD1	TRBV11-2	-	TGTGCCAGCAGCAACCGGGACAGGAGGGGCTATGGCTACACCTTC	CASSNRDRRGYGYTF
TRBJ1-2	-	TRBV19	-	TGTGCCAGTAGTGCCTCCTCCCGGACGGGGGGCTACACCTTC	CASSASSRTGGYTF
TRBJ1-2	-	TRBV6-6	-	TGTGCCAGCGGATTATCGGGGAACTATGGCTACACCTTC	CASGLSGNYGYTF
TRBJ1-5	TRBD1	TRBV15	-	TGTGCCACCAGCAGAGACGACAGGGGCCTATCGCCCCAGCATTTT	CATSRDDRGLSPQHF
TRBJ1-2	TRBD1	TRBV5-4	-	TGTGCCAGCAGCTCACCGGGACAGGGATTTTACTATGGCTACACCTTC	CASSSPGQGFYYGYTF
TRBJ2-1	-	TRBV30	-	TGTGCCTGGAAGGGGGGGTGGTACAATGAGCAGTTCTTC	CAWKGGWYNEQFF
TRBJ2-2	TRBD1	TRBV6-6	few	TGTGCCAGCAGTTATACGGGACAGGGGGTATCCGGGGAGCTGTTTTTT	CASSYTGQGVSGELFF
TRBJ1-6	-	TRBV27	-	TGTGCCAGCAGTTTGGAGCGAGCGAGCTCCTATAATTCACCCCTCCACTTT	CASSLERASSYNSPLHF
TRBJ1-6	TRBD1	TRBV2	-	TGTGCCAGCAGTGAAAACAGGGGGCGGTCACCCCTCCACTTT	CASSENRGRSPLHF
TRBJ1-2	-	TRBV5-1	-	TGCGCCAGCAGCCCAATACCGCAGGGATATGGCTACACCTTC	CASSPIPQGYGYTF
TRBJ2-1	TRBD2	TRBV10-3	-	TGTGCCATCAGTCCTAGCGGTCCAGGGAATGAGCAGTTCTTC	CAISPSGPGNEQFF
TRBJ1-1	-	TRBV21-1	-	TGTGCCAGCAGCAGGGCAGGGTGGGTCAACACTGAAGCTTTCTTT	CASSRAGWVNTEAFF
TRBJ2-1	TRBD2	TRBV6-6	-	TGTGCCATTTGGGGGGGTCGCAATGAGCAGTTCTTC	CAIWGGRNEQFF
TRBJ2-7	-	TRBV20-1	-	TGCAGTGGGCAGGGCTTCTACGAGCAGTACTTC	CSGQGFYEQYF
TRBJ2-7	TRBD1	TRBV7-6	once	TGTGCCAGCAGCATAGGGACAGGGAAGGGCTACGAGCAGTACTTC	CASSIGTGKGYEQYF
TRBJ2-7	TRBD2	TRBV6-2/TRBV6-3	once	TGTGCCAGCAGTGTAGCGGGAGAGGTTTCCTACGAGCAGTACTTC	CASSVAGEVSYEQYF
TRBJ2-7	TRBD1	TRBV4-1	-	TGCGCCAGCAGCCAAGGACAGGGTGTCTCCTACGAGCAGTACTTC	CASSQGQGVSYEQYF
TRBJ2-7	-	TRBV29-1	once	TGCAGCGTAGGACACCTCTGGGGCGAGCAGTACTTC	CSVGHLWGEQYF
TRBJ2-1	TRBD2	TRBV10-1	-	TGCGCCAGCAGTGACCGTACTAGCGGGAGTCGGAATGAGCAGTTCTTC	CASSDRTSGSRNEQFF
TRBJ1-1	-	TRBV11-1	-	TGTGCCAGCAGCTTAGAGGCGGGGCCCTATGAAGCTTTCTTT	CASSLEAGPYEAFF
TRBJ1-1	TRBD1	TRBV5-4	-	TGTGCCAGCAGGCCTATGGACAGGCCTGAAGCTTTCTTT	CASRPMDRPEAFF
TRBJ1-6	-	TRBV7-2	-	TGTGCCAGCAGCTTAGCCCGGACAGAGAATTCACCCCTCCACTTT	CASSLARTENSPLHF
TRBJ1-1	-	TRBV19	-	TGTGCCAGTACCTCGAACACTGAAGCTTTCTTT	CASTSNTEAFF
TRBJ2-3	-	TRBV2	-	TGTGCCAGCAGACCCGGAGGGACAGATACGCAGTATTTT	CASRPGGTDTQYF
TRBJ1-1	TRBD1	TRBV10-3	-	TGTGCCATCAGGGAGACAGGGGTGAACACTGAAGCTTTCTTT	CAIRETGVNTEAFF
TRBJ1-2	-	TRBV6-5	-	TGTGCCAGCAGCCGGACTGTCACTAACTATGGCTACACCTTC	CASSRTVTNYGYTF
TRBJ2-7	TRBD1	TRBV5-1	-	TGCGCCAGCAGCTGGGACAGGGGAAGTGGCTACGAGCAGTACTTC	CASSWDRGSGYEQYF
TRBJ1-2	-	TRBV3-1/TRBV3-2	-	TGTGCCAGCAGCCATGCAGGGGTCTATGGCTACACCTTC	CASSHAGVYGYTF
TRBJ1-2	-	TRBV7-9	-	TGTGCCAGCAGCCATGACAGACGTTATGGCTACACCTTC	CASSHDRRYGYTF
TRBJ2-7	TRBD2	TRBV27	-	TGTGCCAGCAGCTCCTCGGGGGGCGAGCAGTACTTC	CASSSSGGEQYF
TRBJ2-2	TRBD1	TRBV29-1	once	TGCAGCGTTGAGGGACAGGGGAAGGGGGAGCTGTTTTTT	CSVEGQGKGELFF
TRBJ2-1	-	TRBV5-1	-	TGCGCCAGCAGCTTGGGAAGGACAGATTACAATGAGCAGTTCTTC	CASSLGRTDYNEQFF
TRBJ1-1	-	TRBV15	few	TGTGCCACCAGCAGAGGACAGGTGCCAATGAACACTGAAGCTTTCTTT	CATSRGQVPMNTEAFF
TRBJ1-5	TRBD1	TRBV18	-	TGTGCCAGCTCACCTCGAGGGGGCGAAGGAATCCAGCCCCAGCATTTT	CASSPRGGEGIQPQHF
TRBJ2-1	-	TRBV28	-	TGTGCCAGCAGTTTAGGACTCAGCTCCTACAATGAGCAGTTCTTC	CASSLGLSSYNEQFF